This T cell receptor (beta chain) was captured in a study of T cell repertoires in cytomegalovirus infection. Study-wide findings and caveats: The ex vivo response was dominated by HLA-C-restricted CMV-specific TCR beta clonotypes. The cumulative frequency of public TCR beta families identified carriers of CMV plus the relevant HLA.

The table lists this clonotype with many counts. Its matching antigen is unknown. TCRdb re-derived calls from the reads in MiXCR, one entry per CDR3 protein. The top ten hold about a tenth of the sample, which has almost 500,000 distinct CDR3 sequences, approximately 11% seen once. This CDR3 region has 14 residues. Germline assignment: CDR1 SGHVS and CDR2 FQNEAQ. Deletions cut 5 bases from V and 4 bases from J, with 14 bases between. The sequencing sample was made of PBMCs. This chain links TRBV7-8 with TRBJ1-2, with D perhaps TRBD1 (6 bases). The sequence derives from a human donor in good health (CMV status not recorded). Some clones in this sample may be carry-over from other donors' samples. Written as DNA, the CDR3 is TGTGCCAGCAGCCCAATCACAGGGCCCTATGGCTACACCTTC. Its translation is CASSPITGPYGYTF.